Detailed here is one TCR beta chain. Its matching antigen is unknown. PCR involved 60 Vbeta and 13 Jbeta primers. TCRdb keeps only in-frame clones here, not all; method: immunoSEQ multiplex PCR. The sample includes around 190,000 clones, roughly 72% seen only once; the top ten take roughly 2%. The data stem from a study of cytomegalovirus exposure and HLA in healthy donors. In the study overall: Researchers previously reported finding 90 million to 130 million unique TCR beta sequences from 170 million or so T cells.

General study results and limits: TRBV6-2, TRBV6-3 and some other V segments were excluded as indistinguishable. A classifier reportedly called cytomegalovirus status with high sensitivity and specificity.

Trimming at V came to 5 bases and at J to 6 bases, leaving 8 bases not matched to a gene. The CDR3 is 16 amino acids. From germline, CDR1 is SEHNR and CDR2 FQNEAQ (reference sequence). This sequence was found in a man aged 25 to 40 in good health and CMV-seronegative. Sequences were obtained from PBMCs. J is TRBJ1-5 and V is TRBV7-9, with TRBD1 matching over 12 bases. CDR3 in DNA: TGTGCCAGCAGCCCCGACCGGGACAGGGGGCCTCAGCCCCAGCATTTT. Translated, it gives CASSPDRDRGPQPQHF.